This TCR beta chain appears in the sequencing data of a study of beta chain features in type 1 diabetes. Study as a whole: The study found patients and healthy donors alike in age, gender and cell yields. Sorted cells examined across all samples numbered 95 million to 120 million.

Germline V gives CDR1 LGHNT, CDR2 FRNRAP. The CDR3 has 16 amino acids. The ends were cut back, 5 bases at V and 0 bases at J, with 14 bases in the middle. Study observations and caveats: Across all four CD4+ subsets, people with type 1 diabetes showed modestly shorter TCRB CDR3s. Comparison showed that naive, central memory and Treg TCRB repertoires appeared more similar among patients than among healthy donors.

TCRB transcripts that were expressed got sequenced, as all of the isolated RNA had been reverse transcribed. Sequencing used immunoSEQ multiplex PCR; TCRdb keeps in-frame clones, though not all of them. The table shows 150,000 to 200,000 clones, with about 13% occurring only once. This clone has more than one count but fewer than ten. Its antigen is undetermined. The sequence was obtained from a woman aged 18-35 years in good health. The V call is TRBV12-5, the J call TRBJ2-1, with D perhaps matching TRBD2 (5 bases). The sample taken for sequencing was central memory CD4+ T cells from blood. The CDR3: CASGGSAGRSYNEQFF. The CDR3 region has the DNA TGTGCTAGTGGTGGAAGCGCGGGTCGCTCCTACAATGAGCAGTTCTTC.